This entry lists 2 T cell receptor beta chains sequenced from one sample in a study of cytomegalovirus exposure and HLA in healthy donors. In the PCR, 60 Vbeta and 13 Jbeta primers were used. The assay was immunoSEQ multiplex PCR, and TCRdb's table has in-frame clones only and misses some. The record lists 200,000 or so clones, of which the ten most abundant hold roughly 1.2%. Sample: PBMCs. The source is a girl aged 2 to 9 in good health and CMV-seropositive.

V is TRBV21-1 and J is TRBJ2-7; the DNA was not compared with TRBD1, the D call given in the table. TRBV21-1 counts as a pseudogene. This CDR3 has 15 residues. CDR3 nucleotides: TGTGCCAGCAGCAAGGGACAGGGGGGACTCTACGAGCAGTACTTC. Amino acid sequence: CASSKGQGGLYEQYF.

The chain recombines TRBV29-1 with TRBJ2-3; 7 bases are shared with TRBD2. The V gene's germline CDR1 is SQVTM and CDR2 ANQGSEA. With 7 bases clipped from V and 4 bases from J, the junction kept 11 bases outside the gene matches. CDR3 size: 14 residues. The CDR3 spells CSAGAGFSADTQYF. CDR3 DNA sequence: TGCAGCGCTGGAGCGGGATTTAGCGCAGATACGCAGTATTTT.